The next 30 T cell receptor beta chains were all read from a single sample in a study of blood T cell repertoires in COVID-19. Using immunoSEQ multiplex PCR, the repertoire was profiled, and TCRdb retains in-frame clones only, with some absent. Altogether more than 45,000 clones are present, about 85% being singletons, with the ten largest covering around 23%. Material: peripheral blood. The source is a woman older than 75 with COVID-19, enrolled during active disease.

CDR3 protein: CATSSEGSGGARSFF. Here the CDR3 DNA reads TGTGCCACCAGCAGTGAGGGTAGCGGGGGGGCCCGGTCGTTCTTC. V and J are TRBV15 and TRBJ2-1; 11 bases are a match to TRBD2. The J segment lost 15 bases and the V segment lost 3 bases, leaving 13 bases of the junction unmatched. CDR1 is LNHNV and CDR2 is YYDKDF in the germline V gene (reference sequence). The CDR3 runs to 15 residues.

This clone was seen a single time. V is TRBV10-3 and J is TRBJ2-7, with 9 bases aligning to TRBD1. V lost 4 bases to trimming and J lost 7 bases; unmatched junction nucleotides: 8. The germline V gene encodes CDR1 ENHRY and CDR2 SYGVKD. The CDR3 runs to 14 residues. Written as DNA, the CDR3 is TGTGCCATCAGTGCGGGACAGGGCGCGCGGGAGCAGTACTTC. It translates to CAISAGQGAREQYF.

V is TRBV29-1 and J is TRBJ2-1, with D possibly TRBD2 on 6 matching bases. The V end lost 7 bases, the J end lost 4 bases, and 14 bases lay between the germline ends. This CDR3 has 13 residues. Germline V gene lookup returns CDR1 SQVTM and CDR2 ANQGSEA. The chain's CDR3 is CSGTLGGYNEQFF. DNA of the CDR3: TGCAGCGGAACCCTGGGGGGATACAATGAGCAGTTCTTC.

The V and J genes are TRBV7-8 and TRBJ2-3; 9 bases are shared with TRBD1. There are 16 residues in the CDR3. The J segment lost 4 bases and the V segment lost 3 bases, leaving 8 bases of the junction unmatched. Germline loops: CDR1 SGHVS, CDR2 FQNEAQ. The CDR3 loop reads CASSFLQGARADTQYF. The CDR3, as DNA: TGTGCCAGCAGCTTCTTACAGGGGGCTCGTGCAGATACGCAGTATTTT.

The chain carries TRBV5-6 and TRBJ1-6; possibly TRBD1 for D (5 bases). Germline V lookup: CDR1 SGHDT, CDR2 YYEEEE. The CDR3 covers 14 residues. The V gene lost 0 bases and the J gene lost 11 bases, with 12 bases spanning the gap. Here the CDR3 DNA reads TGTGCCAGCAGCTTGGTGTCGGGGGAGGCACCCCTCCACTTT. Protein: CASSLVSGEAPLHF. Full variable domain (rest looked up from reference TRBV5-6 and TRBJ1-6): DAGVTQSPTHLIKTRGQQVTLRCSPKSGHDTVSWYQQALGQGPQFIFQYYEEEERQRGNFPDRFSGHQFPNYSSELNVNALLLGDSALYLCASSLVSGEAPLHFGNGTRLTVT.

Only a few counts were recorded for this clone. The CDR3 DNA reads TGTGCCAGCTCACCGCAAAAGGGAGGTCAGCCCCAGCATTTT. Residues: CASSPQKGGQPQHF. J is TRBJ1-5 and V is TRBV18; D gene unclear. The CDR3 spans 14 residues. Germline CDR1 and CDR2: KGHSH and LQKENI. V was shortened by 3 bases and J by 6 bases, with 12 bases between the two germline ends.

For the CDR3, the DNA is TGTGCCAGCAGCTTAGAGCCCTATGGCTACACCTTC. Encoded protein: CASSLEPYGYTF. The rearrangement uses TRBV7-9 and TRBJ1-2; D is ambiguous. Looked up from germline, CDR1 is SEHNR and CDR2 is FQNEAQ (reference sequence). The CDR3 extends over 12 amino acids. Trimming removed 1 base from V and 4 bases from J, with 4 bases in between.

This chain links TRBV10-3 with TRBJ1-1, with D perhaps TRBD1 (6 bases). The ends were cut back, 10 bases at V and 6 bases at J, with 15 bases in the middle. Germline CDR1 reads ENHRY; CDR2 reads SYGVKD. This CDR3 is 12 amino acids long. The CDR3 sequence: CATGTLDSEAFF. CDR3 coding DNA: TGTGCCACCGGGACATTGGACTCTGAAGCTTTCTTT.

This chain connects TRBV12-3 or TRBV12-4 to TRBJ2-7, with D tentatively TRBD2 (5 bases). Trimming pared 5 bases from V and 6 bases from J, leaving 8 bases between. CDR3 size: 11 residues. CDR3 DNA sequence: TGTGCCAGCAGTCTCAGCGGCGAGCAGTACTTC. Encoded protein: CASSLSGEQYF.

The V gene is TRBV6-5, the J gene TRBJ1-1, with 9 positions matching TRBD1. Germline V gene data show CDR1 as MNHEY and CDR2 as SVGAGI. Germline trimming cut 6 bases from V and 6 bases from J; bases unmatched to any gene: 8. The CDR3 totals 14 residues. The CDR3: CASSRPGQGPEAFF. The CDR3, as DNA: TGTGCCAGCAGCCGACCGGGACAGGGCCCTGAAGCTTTCTTT.

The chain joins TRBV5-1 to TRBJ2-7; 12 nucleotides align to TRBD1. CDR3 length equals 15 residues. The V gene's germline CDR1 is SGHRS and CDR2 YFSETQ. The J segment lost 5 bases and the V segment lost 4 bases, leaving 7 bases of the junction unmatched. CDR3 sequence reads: CASSLGTGGFDEQYF. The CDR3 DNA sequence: TGCGCCAGCAGCCTTGGGACAGGGGGCTTTGACGAGCAGTACTTC.

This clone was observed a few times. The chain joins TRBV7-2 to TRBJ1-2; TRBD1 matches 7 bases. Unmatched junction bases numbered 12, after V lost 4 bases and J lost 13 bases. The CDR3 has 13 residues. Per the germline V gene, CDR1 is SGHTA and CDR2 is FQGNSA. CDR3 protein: CASSSRQGLIVTF. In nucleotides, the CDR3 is TGTGCCAGCAGCTCAAGACAGGGCCTGATAGTCACCTTC.

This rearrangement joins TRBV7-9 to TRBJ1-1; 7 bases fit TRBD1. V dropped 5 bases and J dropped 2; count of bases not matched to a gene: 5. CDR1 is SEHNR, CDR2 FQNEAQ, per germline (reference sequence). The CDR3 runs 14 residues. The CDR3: CASSVRGTNTEAFF. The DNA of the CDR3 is TGTGCCAGCAGCGTCAGGGGGACTAACACTGAAGCTTTCTTT.

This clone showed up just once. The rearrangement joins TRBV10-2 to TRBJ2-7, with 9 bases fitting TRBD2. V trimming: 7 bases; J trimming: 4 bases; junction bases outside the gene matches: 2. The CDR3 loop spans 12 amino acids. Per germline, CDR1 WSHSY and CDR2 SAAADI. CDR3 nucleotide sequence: TGCGCCAGCAAGCGGGGGGCTTACGAGCAGTACTTC. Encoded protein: CASKRGAYEQYF.

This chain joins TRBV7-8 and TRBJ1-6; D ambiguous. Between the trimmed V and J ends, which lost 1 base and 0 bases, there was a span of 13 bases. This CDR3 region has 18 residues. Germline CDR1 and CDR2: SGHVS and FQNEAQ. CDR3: CASSLGAGTSSYNSPLHF. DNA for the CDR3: TGTGCCAGCAGCTTAGGGGCGGGAACGAGCTCCTATAATTCACCCCTCCACTTT.

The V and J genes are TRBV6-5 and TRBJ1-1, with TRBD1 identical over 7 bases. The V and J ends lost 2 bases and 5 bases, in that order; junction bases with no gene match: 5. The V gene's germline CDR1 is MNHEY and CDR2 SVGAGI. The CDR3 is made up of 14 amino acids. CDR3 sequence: CASSYDRVVTEAFF. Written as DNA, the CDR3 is TGTGCCAGCAGTTACGACAGGGTAGTTACTGAAGCTTTCTTT.

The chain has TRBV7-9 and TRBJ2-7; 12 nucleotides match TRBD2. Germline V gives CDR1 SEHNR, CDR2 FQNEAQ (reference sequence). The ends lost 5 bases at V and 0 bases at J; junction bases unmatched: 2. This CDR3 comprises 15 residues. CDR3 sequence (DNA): TGTGCCAGCAGCACTAGCGGGGGGCCCTCCTACGAGCAGTACTTC. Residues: CASSTSGGPSYEQYF. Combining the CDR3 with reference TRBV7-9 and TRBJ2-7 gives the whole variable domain DTGVSQNPRHKITKRGQNVTFRCDPISEHNRLYWYRQTLGQGPEFLTYFQNEAQLEKSRLLSDRFSAERPKGSFSTLEIQRTEQGDSAMYLCASSTSGGPSYEQYFGPGTRLTVT.

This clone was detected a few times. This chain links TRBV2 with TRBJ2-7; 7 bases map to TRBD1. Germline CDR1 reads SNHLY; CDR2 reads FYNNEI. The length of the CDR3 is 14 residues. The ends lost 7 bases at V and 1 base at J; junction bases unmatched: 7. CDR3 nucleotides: TGTGCCAGCACTCGGACAGGCACTTCCTACGAGCAGTACTTC. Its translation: CASTRTGTSYEQYF.

CDR3 nucleotides: TGCAGTGCTAGCTACCCGACCCAGTACTTC. Translated, it gives CSASYPTQYF. The chain combines TRBV20-1 with TRBJ2-5, with D hard to call. Trimming left V 3 bases short and J 7 bases short, with 6 bases between. Germline values: CDR1 DFQATT, CDR2 SNEGSKA (reference sequence). The CDR3 runs 10 residues.

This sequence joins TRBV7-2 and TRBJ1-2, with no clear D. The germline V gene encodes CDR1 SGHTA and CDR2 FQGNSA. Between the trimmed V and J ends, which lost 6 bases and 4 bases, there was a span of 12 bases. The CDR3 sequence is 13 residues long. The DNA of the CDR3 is TGTGCCAGCAGGGAGGGCAGGTCCTATGGCTACACCTTC. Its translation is CASREGRSYGYTF.

CDR3 nucleotides: TGTGCCAGCAGCTCTGACAGTGATAATTCACCCCTCCACTTT. Amino acid sequence: CASSSDSDNSPLHF. The V call is TRBV7-9, the J call TRBJ1-6, with a weak D call TRBD1 (5 bases). The CDR3 extends over 14 amino acids. V lost 4 bases and J 5 bases, leaving 9 bases between the germline ends. Germline values: CDR1 SEHNR, CDR2 FQNEAQ (reference sequence).

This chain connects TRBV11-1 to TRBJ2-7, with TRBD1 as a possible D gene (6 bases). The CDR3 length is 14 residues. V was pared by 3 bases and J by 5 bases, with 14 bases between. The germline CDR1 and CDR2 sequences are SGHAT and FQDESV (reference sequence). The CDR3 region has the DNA TGTGCCAGCAGCTTCCTACAGGGTTACAACGAGCAGTACTTC. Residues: CASSFLQGYNEQYF.

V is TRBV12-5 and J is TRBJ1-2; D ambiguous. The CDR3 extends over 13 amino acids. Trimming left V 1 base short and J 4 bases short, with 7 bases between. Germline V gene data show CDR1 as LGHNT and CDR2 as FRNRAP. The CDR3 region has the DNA TGTGCTAGTGGTTTGGGCAGGTTCTATGGCTACACCTTC. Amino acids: CASGLGRFYGYTF.

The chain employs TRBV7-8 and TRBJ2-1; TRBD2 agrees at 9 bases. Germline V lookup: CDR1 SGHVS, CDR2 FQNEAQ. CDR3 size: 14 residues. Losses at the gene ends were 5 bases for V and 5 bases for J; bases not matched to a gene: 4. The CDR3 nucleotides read TGTGCCAGCAGCCTCGGACTAGCGCACAATGAGCAGTTCTTC. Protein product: CASSLGLAHNEQFF.

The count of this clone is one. The CDR3 nucleotides read TGTGCCAGCAGCGCCGGACAGACCCAAGAGACCCAGTACTTC. Its protein product is CASSAGQTQETQYF. This sequence joins TRBV3-1 (or the pseudogene TRBV3-2) and TRBJ2-5; a possible D gene is TRBD1 (6 bases). This CDR3 is built from 14 residues. Trimming stripped 5 bases from V and 1 base from J, with 11 bases between. CDR1 LGHDT and CDR2 YNNKEL come from the germline V gene (reference sequence).

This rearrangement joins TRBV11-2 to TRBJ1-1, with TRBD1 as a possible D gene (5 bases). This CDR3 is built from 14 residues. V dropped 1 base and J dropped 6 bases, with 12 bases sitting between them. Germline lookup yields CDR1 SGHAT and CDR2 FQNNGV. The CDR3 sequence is CASSLGRDTSEAFF. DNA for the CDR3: TGTGCCAGCAGCTTAGGCAGGGATACTTCTGAAGCTTTCTTT. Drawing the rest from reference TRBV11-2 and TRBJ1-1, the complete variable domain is EAGVAQSPRYKIIEKRQSVAFWCNPISGHATLYWYQQILGQGPKLLIQFQNNGVVDDSQLPKDRFSAERLKGVDSTLKIQPAKLEDSAVYLCASSLGRDTSEAFFGQGTRLTVV.

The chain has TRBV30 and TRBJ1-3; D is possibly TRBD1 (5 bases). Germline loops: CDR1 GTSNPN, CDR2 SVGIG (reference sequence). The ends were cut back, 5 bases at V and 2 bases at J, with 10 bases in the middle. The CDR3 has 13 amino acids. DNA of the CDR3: TGTGCCTGGGGTTCGGGGGCTGGAAACACCATATATTTT. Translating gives CAWGSGAGNTIYF.

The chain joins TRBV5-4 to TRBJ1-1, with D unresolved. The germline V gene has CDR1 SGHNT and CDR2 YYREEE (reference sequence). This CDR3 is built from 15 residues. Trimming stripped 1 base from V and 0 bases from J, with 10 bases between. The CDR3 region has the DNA TGTGCCAGCAGCTTGAGTAGCGGAGTGAACACTGAAGCTTTCTTT. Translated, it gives CASSLSSGVNTEAFF.

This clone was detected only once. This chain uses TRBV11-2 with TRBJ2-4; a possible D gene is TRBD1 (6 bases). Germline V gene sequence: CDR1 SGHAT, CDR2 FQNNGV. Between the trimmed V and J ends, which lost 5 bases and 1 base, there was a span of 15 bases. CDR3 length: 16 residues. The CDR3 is CASSPTTGHAKNIQYF. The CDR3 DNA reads TGTGCCAGCAGCCCGACGACAGGCCACGCCAAAAACATTCAGTACTTC.

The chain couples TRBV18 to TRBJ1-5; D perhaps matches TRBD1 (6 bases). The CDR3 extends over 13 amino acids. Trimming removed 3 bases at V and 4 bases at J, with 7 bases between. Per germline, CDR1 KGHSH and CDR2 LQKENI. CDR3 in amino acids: CASSPGQNQPQHF. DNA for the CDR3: TGTGCCAGCTCACCCGGACAGAATCAGCCCCAGCATTTT.